Shown below are 13 T cell receptor beta chains from a single sample sequenced in a study of T cells after yellow fever vaccination. A single record per CDR3 protein comes from TCRdb applying MiXCR to the 5' RACE reads. The sample has 99,000 or so distinct CDR3 sequences, under 7% seen once; the top ten hold just over 40%. This specimen was CD8+ T cells sorted from PBMCs, taken 10 days after the yellow fever booster vaccination. Receptors were obtained from a man younger than 35 who received the YFV17D yellow fever vaccine.

This clonotype was seen many times. The chain employs TRBV20-1 and TRBJ2-5, with D perhaps matching TRBD2 (8 bases). Germline V gene lookup returns CDR1 DFQATT and CDR2 SNEGSKA (reference sequence). The CDR3 has 14 residues. V lost 6 bases and J 1 base, leaving 15 bases between the germline ends. The CDR3 DNA reads TGCAGTGCCCGGCGGGGGGACAGCCAAGAGACCCAGTACTTC. Its protein is CSARRGDSQETQYF.

This clonotype came up many times. The chain carries TRBV4-1 and TRBJ2-3, with 12 positions matching TRBD2. Unmatched junction bases numbered 0, after V lost 2 bases and J lost 3 bases. Germline CDR1 and CDR2: MGHRA and YSYEKL. The CDR3 contains 15 residues. CDR3 sequence reads: CASSQLAGGTDTQYF. As DNA, the CDR3 is TGCGCCAGCAGCCAACTAGCGGGGGGGACAGATACGCAGTATTTT.

This clonotype was seen a handful of times. The chain carries TRBV20-1 and TRBJ2-1; a possible D gene is TRBD2 (5 bases). Trimming shortened V by 6 bases and J by 6 bases, and 21 bases separated the two germline ends. Germline V gene sequence: CDR1 DFQATT, CDR2 SNEGSKA (reference sequence). The CDR3 contains 15 residues. CDR3 region: CSAPARFGELNEQFF. CDR3 bases: TGCAGTGCCCCGGCTCGATTCGGGGAACTCAATGAGCAGTTCTTC.

The genes are TRBV11-2 and TRBJ2-5, with 11 bases aligning to TRBD1. Germline V gene sequence: CDR1 SGHAT, CDR2 FQNNGV. Unmatched junction bases numbered 7, after V lost 5 bases and J lost 5 bases. The length of the CDR3 is 15 residues. The CDR3 coding sequence is TGTGCCAGCAGCGCGGGACAGGGGGTGTTTGAGACCCAGTACTTC. The encoded protein is CASSAGQGVFETQYF.

V gene TRBV5-4 combines with J gene TRBJ1-6; D is perhaps TRBD1 (5 bases). The CDR3 is 14 amino acids. Germline CDR1 SGHNT, CDR2 YYREEE (reference sequence). The V gene lost 4 bases and the J gene lost 6 bases, with 11 bases spanning the gap. As DNA, the CDR3 is TGTGCCAGCAGCGAGAGACAGAGTAATTCACCCCTCCACTTT. Protein: CASSERQSNSPLHF.

In this sample, this clonotype turned up many times. The chain has TRBV29-1 and TRBJ2-7, with D possibly matching TRBD1 (5 bases). The V and J ends lost 4 bases and 3 bases respectively, with 10 bases between them. The germline V gene has CDR1 SQVTM and CDR2 ANQGSEA. The CDR3 consists of 12 residues. The CDR3 loop reads CSVASGYYEQYF. The CDR3 nucleotides read TGCAGCGTTGCTTCAGGGTACTACGAGCAGTACTTC.

In its sample, this clonotype was seen a few times. The rearrangement uses TRBV6-6 and TRBJ2-1; no clear D. There are 15 residues in the CDR3. Germline V CDR1 and CDR2: MNHNY, SVGAGI (reference sequence). Trimming removed 5 bases at V and 10 bases at J, with 21 bases between. The CDR3 DNA sequence: TGTGCCAGCAGTCTCAGGACGTCGATCGCCGGCGAGCAGTTCTTC. Residues: CASSLRTSIAGEQFF.

This clonotype showed up just a few times. The chain is built from TRBV12-3 or TRBV12-4 and TRBJ2-2, with TRBD2 as a possible D gene (5 bases). V was clipped by 3 bases and J by 4 bases, with 9 bases between them. The CDR3 has 14 residues. CDR3 in amino acids: CASSFKRATGELFF. The CDR3 nucleotides read TGTGCCAGCAGTTTCAAGAGGGCCACCGGGGAGCTGTTTTTT.

This clonotype was counted a few times. The chain recombines TRBV6-5 with TRBJ2-5; 7 bases align to TRBD1. CDR1 and CDR2 (germline): MNHEY, SVGAGI. The CDR3 is 14 amino acids. J lost 5 bases, V lost 2 bases, and 5 bases had no gene match. The CDR3 DNA reads TGTGCCAGCAGTTACAGAGGGACAGAGGAGACCCAGTACTTC. Its translation: CASSYRGTEETQYF.

The chain uses TRBV4-3 and TRBJ1-4, with a weak D call TRBD1 (6 bases). This CDR3 is built from 16 residues. The V and J ends lost 0 bases and 5 bases respectively, with 13 bases between them. Germline V lookup: CDR1 LGHNA, CDR2 YSLEER. The CDR3 DNA is TGCGCCAGCAGCCAAGATCGACAGGTCGGGAATGAAAAACTGTTTTTT. This sequence encodes CASSQDRQVGNEKLFF.

This clonotype was counted between two and nine times. This chain uses TRBV9 with TRBJ1-4; D unresolved. The V end lost 3 bases, the J end lost 0 bases, and 12 bases lay between the germline ends. Germline V gives CDR1 SGDLS, CDR2 YYNGEE. This CDR3 comprises 16 residues. The CDR3 bases are TGTGCCAGCAGCGAAGGGAGCCAGGCAACTAATGAAAAACTGTTTTTT. This translates into CASSEGSQATNEKLFF.

In its sample, this clonotype was seen a few times. The chain carries TRBV15 and TRBJ2-2; D is unclear. Germline V lookup: CDR1 LNHNV, CDR2 YYDKDF (reference sequence). V was cut by 3 bases and J by 0 bases, with 23 bases left in between. This CDR3 is 20 amino acids long. This CDR3 reads CATSRDRVGRITSNTGELFF. The CDR3 nucleotides read TGTGCCACCAGCAGGGATAGAGTGGGCAGGATAACCTCGAACACCGGGGAGCTGTTTTTT.

The rearrangement uses TRBV7-6 and TRBJ2-7; no clear D gene. The germline V gene has CDR1 SGHVS and CDR2 FNYEAQ. The CDR3 length is 14 residues. Trimming removed 2 bases at V and 0 bases at J, with 8 bases between. The CDR3 region has the DNA TGTGCCAGCAGCTTAATGGCGGCCTCCTACGAGCAGTACTTC. Translation: CASSLMAASYEQYF.